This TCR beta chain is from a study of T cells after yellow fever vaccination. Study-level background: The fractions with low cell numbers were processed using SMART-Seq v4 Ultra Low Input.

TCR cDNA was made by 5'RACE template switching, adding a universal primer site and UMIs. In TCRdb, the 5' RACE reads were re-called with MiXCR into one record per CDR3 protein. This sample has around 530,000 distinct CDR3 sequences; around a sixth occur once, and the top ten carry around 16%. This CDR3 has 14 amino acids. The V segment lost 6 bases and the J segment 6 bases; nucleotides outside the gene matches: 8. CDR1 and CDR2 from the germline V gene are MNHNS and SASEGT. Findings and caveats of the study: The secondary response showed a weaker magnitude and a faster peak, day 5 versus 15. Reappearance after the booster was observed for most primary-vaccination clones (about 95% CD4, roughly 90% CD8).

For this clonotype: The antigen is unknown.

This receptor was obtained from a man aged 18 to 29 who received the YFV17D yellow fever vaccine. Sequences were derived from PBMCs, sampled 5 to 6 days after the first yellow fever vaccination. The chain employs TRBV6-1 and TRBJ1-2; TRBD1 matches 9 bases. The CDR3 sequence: CASSLSDRGDGYTF. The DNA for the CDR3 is TGTGCCAGCAGCCTATCGGACAGGGGAGATGGCTACACCTTC.